Shown below are 20 T cell receptor beta chains from a single sample sequenced in a study of vaccination effects on CD4 cells after COVID-19. Before any sequencing was done, the ViraFEST assay used viral peptide pools to expand antigen-specific CD4+ T cells. CD4+ T cell isolation took place after approximately ten days of culture. The participants, recipients of two vaccine doses, got either BNT162b2 or mRNA-1273. Data came from immunoSEQ multiplex PCR; TCRdb stores just in-frame clones and leaves some out. Of 25,000 to 30,000 clones listed, 80% are singletons. These TCRs' antigens remain unknown. The material was CD4+ T cells from PBMCs cultured with SARS-CoV-2 spike peptides, obtained after COVID-19 vaccination. The receptors stem from a human donor who received a COVID-19 vaccine. Some clones in this sample may be carry-over from other donors' samples.

This chain uses TRBV2 with TRBJ2-7; 7 nucleotides agree with TRBD1. The CDR3 sequence is 13 residues long. The germline V gene has CDR1 SNHLY and CDR2 FYNNEI. Germline trimming cut 6 bases from V and 4 bases from J; bases unmatched to any gene: 6. Here the CDR3 DNA reads TGTGCCAGCAGCCGGGACAGAGTTTACGAGCAGTACGTC. Its translation: CASSRDRVYEQYV.

The chain couples TRBV24-1 to TRBJ2-7; unclear D gene. The ends were cut back, 9 bases at V and 2 bases at J, with 16 bases in the middle. Germline V gene data show CDR1 as KGHDR and CDR2 as SFDVKD. The CDR3 sequence is 14 residues long. The CDR3 sequence is CATPAIWGTYEQYV. CDR3 sequence (DNA): TGTGCCACCCCCGCTATTTGGGGTACCTACGAGCAGTACGTC.

This clone was seen a single time. The genes are TRBV7-3 and TRBJ2-2; 10 nucleotides agree with TRBD2. There are 17 residues in the CDR3. The germline gives CDR1 SGHTA, CDR2 FQGTGA. V trimming: 5 bases; J trimming: 0 bases; junction bases outside the gene matches: 6. The CDR3 spells CASSPLAGGTNTGELFF. DNA of the CDR3: TGTGCCAGCAGCCCGTTAGCGGGGGGCACGAACACCGGGGAGCTGTTTTTT.

V is TRBV2 and J is TRBJ2-7; D remains ambiguous. From germline, CDR1 is SNHLY and CDR2 FYNNEI. This CDR3 has 12 residues. V lost 4 bases, J lost 6 bases, and 10 bases lay in between. The CDR3 region has the DNA TGTGCCAGCAGTGCGGTACAGCTCGAGCAGTACGTC. Translated, it gives CASSAVQLEQYV.

This chain's CDR3 is CASSQDSYRGHGTQYF. The DNA for the CDR3 is TGCGCCAGCAGCCAAGATAGTTACAGGGGGCACGGGACCCAGTACTTC. J is TRBJ2-5 and V is TRBV4-3; 9 bases are a match to TRBD1. CDR3 length equals 16 residues. Germline CDR1 and CDR2: LGHNA and YSLEER. V dropped 0 bases and J dropped 7; count of bases not matched to a gene: 9.

The gene calls are TRBV6-5 and TRBJ1-1; TRBD1 matches 7 bases. The CDR3 length is 14 residues. V dropped 6 bases and J dropped 0; count of bases not matched to a gene: 4. Germline lookup yields CDR1 MNHEY and CDR2 SVGAGI. Here the CDR3 DNA reads TGTGCCAGCAGACAGGGACAGTTGAACACTGAAGCTTTCTTT. Amino acid sequence: CASRQGQLNTEAFF.

The genes are TRBV5-4 and TRBJ2-3; 10 bases align to TRBD2. The CDR3 has 15 residues. V shed 4 bases, J shed 3 bases, and the junction held 5 bases outside the gene matches. From germline, CDR1 is SGHNT and CDR2 YYREEE (reference sequence). The CDR3 region has the DNA TGTGCCAGCAGCGATGGACTAGCGGAGACAGATACGCAGTATTTT. Protein product: CASSDGLAETDTQYF.

The chain couples TRBV30 to TRBJ1-6; possible D gene TRBD1, 6 bases. Germline values: CDR1 GTSNPN, CDR2 SVGIG (reference sequence). The CDR3 extends over 15 amino acids. Trimming shortened V by 3 bases and J by 0 bases, and 9 bases separated the two germline ends. The CDR3 sequence: CAWRGQSSYNSPLHF. For the CDR3, the DNA is TGTGCCTGGAGAGGACAGAGCTCCTATAATTCACCCCTCCACTTT.

This clone was observed a few times. This sequence joins TRBV6-6 and TRBJ2-1; 9 bases align to TRBD1. The J segment lost 3 bases and the V segment lost 4 bases, leaving 7 bases of the junction unmatched. Germline V gene data show CDR1 as MNHNY and CDR2 as SVGAGI (reference sequence). The CDR3 consists of 16 residues. The CDR3 nucleotides are TGTGCCAGCAGTTCGGGAAGACAGGGGGTCTACAATGAGCAGTTCTTC. It translates to CASSSGRQGVYNEQFF.

This clone was detected once. The rearrangement joins TRBV19 to TRBJ1-1; D remains unclear. The CDR3 contains 13 residues. Germline lookup yields CDR1 LNHDA and CDR2 SQIVND (reference sequence). Trimming removed 3 bases from V and 1 base from J, with 6 bases in between. Here the CDR3 DNA reads TGTGCCAGTAGTATCCCGACGAACACTGAAGCTTTCTTT. Its protein product is CASSIPTNTEAFF.

J is TRBJ1-6 and V is TRBV9; D ambiguous. The CDR3 runs to 13 residues. Trimming pared 0 bases from V and 6 bases from J, leaving 4 bases between. Germline CDR1 reads SGDLS; CDR2 reads YYNGEE. The CDR3 DNA follows: TGTGCCAGCAGCGTAGTTTTTAATTCACCCCTCCACTTT. As protein: CASSVVFNSPLHF.

The rearrangement uses TRBV6-5 and TRBJ2-2; either TRBD1 or TRBD2 may fit D (6 bases each). The CDR3 consists of 14 residues. V lost 7 bases and J lost 1, with 10 bases in between. Germline-derived CDR1 and CDR2 are MNHEY and SVGAGI. The CDR3 protein is CASKGGKNTGELFF. CDR3 DNA sequence: TGTGCCAGCAAGGGGGGCAAGAACACCGGGGAGCTGTTTTTT.

A few counts support this clone. The rearrangement uses TRBV11-1 and TRBJ2-3; 7 bases match TRBD1. The V and J ends lost 5 bases and 8 bases, in that order; junction bases with no gene match: 10. Germline V gene lookup returns CDR1 SGHAT and CDR2 FQDESV (reference sequence). The CDR3 sequence is 14 residues long. The CDR3 loop reads CASSLTDRSGTQYF. CDR3 bases: TGTGCCAGCAGCCTTACGGACAGGTCCGGTACGCAGTATTTT.

The rearrangement links TRBV30 to TRBJ2-1; 9 nucleotides line up with TRBD2. Germline V CDR1 and CDR2: GTSNPN, SVGIG (reference sequence). The CDR3 totals 14 residues. V was clipped by 2 bases and J by 10 bases; unmatched bases: 9. The CDR3 DNA reads TGTGCCTGGAGTTGGGGACTAGCCAGGGGCGAGCAGTTCTTC. It codes for CAWSWGLARGEQFF.

The sample holds a few counts of this clone. The gene calls are TRBV30 and TRBJ1-2; D possibly corresponds to TRBD1 (6 bases). CDR3 length: 17 residues. Germline assignment: CDR1 GTSNPN and CDR2 SVGIG (reference sequence). V lost 0 bases and J 5 bases, leaving 22 bases between the germline ends. This chain's CDR3 is CAWSVQGSYRVWYGYTF. In nucleotides, the CDR3 is TGTGCCTGGAGTGTACAAGGTAGCTACAGGGTTTGGTATGGCTACACCTTC.

The rearrangement joins TRBV5-1 to TRBJ2-1, with D unclear. Germline CDR1 reads SGHRS; CDR2 reads YFSETQ. The CDR3 length is 11 residues. V was cut by 2 bases and J by 6 bases, with 3 bases left in between. CDR3 sequence reads: CASSLSNEQFF. As DNA, the CDR3 is TGCGCCAGCAGCTTAAGCAATGAGCAGTTCTTC.

The V gene is TRBV27, the J gene TRBJ1-4, with D perhaps matching TRBD1 (5 bases). The germline V gene has CDR1 MNHEY and CDR2 SMNVEV (reference sequence). This CDR3 is 14 amino acids long. Trimming cost V 6 bases and J 4 bases, with 12 bases left between them. CDR3 sequence reads: CASSKTDRNEKLFF. CDR3 DNA sequence: TGTGCCAGCAGCAAGACAGATCGTAATGAAAAACTGTTTTTT. The whole variable domain, remainder taken from reference TRBV27 and TRBJ1-4, is EAQVTQNPRYLITVTGKKLTVTCSQNMNHEYMSWYRQDPGLGLRQIYYSMNVEVTDKGDVPEGYKVSRKEKRNFPLILESPSPNQTSLYFCASSKTDRNEKLFFGSGTQLSVL.

The chain combines TRBV6-5 with TRBJ1-3; maybe TRBD1 (5 bases). The CDR3 is 16 residues long. Trimming took 0 bases from V and 3 from J, leaving 12 bases between them. Germline-derived CDR1 and CDR2 are MNHEY and SVGAGI. CDR3 nucleotide sequence: TGTGCCAGCAGTTACTCCGGAAGGGGAAGTGGAAACACCATATATTTT. This sequence encodes CASSYSGRGSGNTIYF.

This rearrangement joins TRBV29-1 to TRBJ2-5, with TRBD2 matching 7 bases. CDR1 SQVTM and CDR2 ANQGSEA come from the germline V gene. The CDR3 spans 14 residues. Germline trimming cut 7 bases from V and 2 bases from J; bases unmatched to any gene: 10. The CDR3 DNA reads TGCAGCGCCTCCGGGGGAGCGGGGCAAGAGACCCAGTACTTC. As protein: CSASGGAGQETQYF.

The CDR3, as DNA: TGTGCCAGCAGAAAACAGGGGTCCGGCATTCAGTACTTC. Protein product: CASRKQGSGIQYF. The chain is built from TRBV12-3 or TRBV12-4 and TRBJ2-4; 7 nucleotides agree with TRBD1. After removal of 6 bases from V and 9 bases from J, the junction contained 8 bases not matched to a gene. This CDR3 contains 13 residues.